What follows describes a single TCR beta chain. Its antigen is still unknown. No clone much larger than this one lies a single base away; base qualities are absent. TCRbeta CDR3 regions were amplified from genomic DNA using the immunoSEQ Assay, a bias-controlled multiplex PCR. Concerning the study's data processing: The number of nucleated cells in each sample was estimated by amplification of reference gene primers within the assay. Sequence reads were collapsed and filtered to measure the absolute abundance of every unique TCRbeta CDR3 rearrangement. Productive Simpson clonality was computed per sample as the square root of Simpson's diversity index over productive rearrangements. TCRdb took this table from immuneACCESS and kept in-frame rearrangements with V and J called. Such tables lack part of the clones; where checked against another copy, unresolved V genes explain under half of the gap, and the rest is unexplained. Clone size and the V and J calls come from that table; the DNA yielded D and trimming. The sample profile shows 250,000 to 350,000 clones; about 89% of them were found once. The ten most abundant clones make up approximately 12% of the sample.

The CDR3 starts with the cysteine, ends with the phenylalanine, and has 15 residues. Only the CDR3 DNA stays, 45 bases, in frame from base 1. The junction shows trimming of 2 bases on V and 6 bases on J, and the gene matches do not reach 8 bases of it. The germline V gene supplies CDR1 SGHRS and CDR2 YFSETQ. Collaborating institutions collected whole blood in K2EDTA tubes following their own protocols. For TCRbeta analysis, collaborator samples were shipped as frozen whole blood, as isolated PBMCs, or as DNA extracted from either sample type. The sample belongs to a study of blood T cell repertoires in COVID-19 (dated by TCRdb to the early 2020s). Regarding the study in general: Collaborator samples came from the United States, Italy and Spain and covered acute and convalescent phases of COVID-19. The material from the prospective study consisted of cDNA or gDNA derived from T cells, B-cell-depleted T cells, or PBMCs. The dataset comprised deeply sampled blood TCRbeta repertoires from subjects exposed to, actively infected with, or recovered from COVID-19. The repertoires were released in a freely available public database meant as a resource for research on the immune response to SARS-CoV-2. The samples were drawn from two sources: the first 160 participants of the ongoing ImmuneRACE study, and 1,254 subjects contributed by 6 global collaborators. The sample metadata nearly always contained a de-identified subject ID, COVID-19 status, age in years and sex. Where available, HLA class I and class II types were taken from metadata supplied by the sample provider and were not determined by assay-based typing.

Results and caveats for the whole study, not just this receptor: The amount of clinical and demographic metadata varied by source and participant and was provided uncurated.

The clonotype was recovered from a woman in her fifties or sixties with acute or convalescent COVID-19. The sequenced sample was peripheral blood. The chain is encoded by TRBV5-1 joined to TRBJ1-1, with 9 bases aligning to TRBD1. CDR3 reads: CASSLETGGFAEAFF. The nucleotide sequence is TGCGCCAGCAGCTTAGAGACAGGGGGGTTCGCTGAAGCTTTCTTT. Reference TRBV5-1 and TRBJ1-1 proteins supply the regions before and after the CDR3; the full variable domain is: KAGVTQTPRYLIKTRGQQVTLSCSPISGHRSVSWYQQTPGQGLQFLFEYFSETQRNKGNFPGRFSGRQFSNSRSEMNVSTLELGDSALYLCASSLETGGFAEAFFGQGTRLTVV.